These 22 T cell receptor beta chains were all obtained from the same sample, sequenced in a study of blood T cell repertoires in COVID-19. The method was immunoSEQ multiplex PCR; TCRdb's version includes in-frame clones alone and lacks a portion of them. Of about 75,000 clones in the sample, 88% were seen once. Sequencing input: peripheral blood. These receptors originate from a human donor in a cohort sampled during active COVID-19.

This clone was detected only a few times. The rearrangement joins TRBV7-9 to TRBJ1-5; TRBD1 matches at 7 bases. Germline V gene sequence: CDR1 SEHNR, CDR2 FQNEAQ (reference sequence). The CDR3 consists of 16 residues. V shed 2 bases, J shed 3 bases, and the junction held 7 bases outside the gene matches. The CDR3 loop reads CASSLTGTAYNQPQHF. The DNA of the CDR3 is TGTGCCAGCAGCTTAACCGGGACAGCCTACAATCAGCCCCAGCATTTT.

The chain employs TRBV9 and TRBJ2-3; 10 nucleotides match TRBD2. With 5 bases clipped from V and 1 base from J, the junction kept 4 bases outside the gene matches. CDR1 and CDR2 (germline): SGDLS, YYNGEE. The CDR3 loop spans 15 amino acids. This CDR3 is CASSELAGGTDTQYF. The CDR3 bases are TGTGCCAGCAGTGAGCTAGCGGGAGGCACAGATACGCAGTATTTT.

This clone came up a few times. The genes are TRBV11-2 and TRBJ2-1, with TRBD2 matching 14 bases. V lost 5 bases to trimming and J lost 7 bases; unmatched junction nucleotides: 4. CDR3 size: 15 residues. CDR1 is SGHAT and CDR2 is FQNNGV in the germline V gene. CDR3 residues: CASSPRTSGGNEQFF. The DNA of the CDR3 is TGTGCCAGCAGCCCTAGGACTAGCGGGGGGAATGAGCAGTTCTTC.

Here the CDR3 reads CASKTGGSGPDTQYF. Written as DNA, the CDR3 is TGTGCCAGCAAAACCGGAGGAAGTGGGCCAGATACGCAGTATTTT. The chain links TRBV28 to TRBJ2-3; possibly TRBD2 for D (5 bases). Trimming removed 7 bases at V and 4 bases at J, with 18 bases between. This CDR3 region has 15 residues. Germline values: CDR1 MDHEN, CDR2 SYDVKM.

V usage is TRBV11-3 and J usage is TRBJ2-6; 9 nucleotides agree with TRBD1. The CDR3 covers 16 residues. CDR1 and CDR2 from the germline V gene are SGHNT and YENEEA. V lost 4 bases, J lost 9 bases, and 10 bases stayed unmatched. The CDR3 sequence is CASSSSRDREVNVLTF. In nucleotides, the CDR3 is TGTGCCAGCAGCTCGAGCCGGGACAGGGAGGTCAACGTCCTGACTTTC.

CDR3 DNA: TGCGCCAGCAGCTTGGGGCAGGGAGAGACCCAGTACTTC. Its translation: CASSLGQGETQYF. The chain recombines TRBV5-1 with TRBJ2-5, with a tentative D call TRBD1 (5 bases). V dropped 0 bases and J dropped 4 bases, with 7 bases sitting between them. This CDR3 comprises 13 residues. Germline CDR1 is SGHRS and CDR2 is YFSETQ.

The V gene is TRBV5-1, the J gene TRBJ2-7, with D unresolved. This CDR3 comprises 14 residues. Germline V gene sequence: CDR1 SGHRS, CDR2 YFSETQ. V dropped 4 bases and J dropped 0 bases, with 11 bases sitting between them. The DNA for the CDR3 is TGCGCCAGCAGCGTGGGATCGAGCTCCTACGAGCAGTACTTC. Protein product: CASSVGSSSYEQYF.

The DNA of the CDR3 is TGTGCCAGTAGGGGCCGACTCAGGGGGCCTGGTCAGCCCCAGCATTTT. Residues: CASRGRLRGPGQPQHF. The chain employs TRBV19 and TRBJ1-5; 8 nucleotides line up with TRBD1. Germline V gene lookup returns CDR1 LNHDA and CDR2 SQIVND (reference sequence). The CDR3 has 16 residues. The V gene end was trimmed by 6 bases and the J gene end by 6 bases; junction bases not matched to a gene: 13.

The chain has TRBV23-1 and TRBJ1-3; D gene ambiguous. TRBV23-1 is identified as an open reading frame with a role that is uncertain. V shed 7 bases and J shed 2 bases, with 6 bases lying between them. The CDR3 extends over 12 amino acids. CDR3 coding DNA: TGCGCCAGCACCCCCACTGGAAACACCATATATTTT. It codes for CASTPTGNTIYF.

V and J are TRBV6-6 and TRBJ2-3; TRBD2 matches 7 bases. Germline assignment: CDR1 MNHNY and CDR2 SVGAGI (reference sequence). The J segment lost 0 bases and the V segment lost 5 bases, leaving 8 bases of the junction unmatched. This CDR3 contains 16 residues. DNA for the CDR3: TGTGCCAGCAGTCACGGACTAGTCACTAGCACAGATACGCAGTATTTT. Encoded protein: CASSHGLVTSTDTQYF.

In DNA form, the CDR3 reads TGTGCCAGCAGCGTCCCCGCTCCGGATGAGCAGTTCTTC. Its translation is CASSVPAPDEQFF. V gene TRBV9 combines with J gene TRBJ2-1; unclear D gene. The CDR3 spans 13 residues. Trimming shortened V by 2 bases and J by 8 bases, and 11 bases separated the two germline ends. CDR1 is SGDLS and CDR2 is YYNGEE in the germline V gene.

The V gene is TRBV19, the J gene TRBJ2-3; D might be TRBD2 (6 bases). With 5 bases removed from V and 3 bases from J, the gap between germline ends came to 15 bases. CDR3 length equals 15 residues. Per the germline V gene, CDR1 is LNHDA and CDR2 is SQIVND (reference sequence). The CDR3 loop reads CASSPRGDGTDTQYF. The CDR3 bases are TGTGCCAGTAGTCCCCGCGGGGACGGAACAGATACGCAGTATTTT.

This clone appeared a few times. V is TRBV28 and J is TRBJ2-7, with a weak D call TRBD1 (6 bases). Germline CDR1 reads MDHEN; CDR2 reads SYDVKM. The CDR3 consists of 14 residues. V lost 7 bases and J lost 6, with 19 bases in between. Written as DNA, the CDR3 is TGTGCCAGCATCCAAACCCCCGGACAGAGCGAGCAGTACTTC. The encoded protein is CASIQTPGQSEQYF.

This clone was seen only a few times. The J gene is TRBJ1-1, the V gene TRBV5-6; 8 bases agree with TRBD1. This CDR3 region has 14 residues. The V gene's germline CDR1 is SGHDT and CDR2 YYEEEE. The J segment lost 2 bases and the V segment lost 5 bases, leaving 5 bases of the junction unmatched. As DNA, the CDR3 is TGTGCCAGCAGTCAGACAGGGGTAAACACTGAAGCTTTCTTT. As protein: CASSQTGVNTEAFF.

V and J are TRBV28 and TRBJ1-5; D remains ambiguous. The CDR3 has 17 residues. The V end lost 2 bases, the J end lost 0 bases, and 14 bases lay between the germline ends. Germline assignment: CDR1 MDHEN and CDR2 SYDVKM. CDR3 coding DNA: TGTGCCAGCAGTTTAAAATTTGTATGGGCTAGCAATCAGCCCCAGCATTTT. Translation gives CASSLKFVWASNQPQHF.

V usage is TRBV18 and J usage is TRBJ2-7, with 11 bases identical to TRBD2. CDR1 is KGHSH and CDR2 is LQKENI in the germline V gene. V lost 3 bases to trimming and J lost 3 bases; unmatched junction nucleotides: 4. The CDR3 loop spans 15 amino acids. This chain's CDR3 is CASSPTGTSGYEQYF. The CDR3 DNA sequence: TGTGCCAGCTCACCTACCGGGACTAGCGGCTACGAGCAGTACTTC.

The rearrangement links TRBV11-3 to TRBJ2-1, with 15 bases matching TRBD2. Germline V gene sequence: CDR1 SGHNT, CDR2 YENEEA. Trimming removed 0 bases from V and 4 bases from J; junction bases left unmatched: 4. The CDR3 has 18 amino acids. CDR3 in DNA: TGTGCCAGCAGCTTAGATACAGGACTAGCGGGAGGGTACAATGAGCAGTTCTTC. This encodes CASSLDTGLAGGYNEQFF.

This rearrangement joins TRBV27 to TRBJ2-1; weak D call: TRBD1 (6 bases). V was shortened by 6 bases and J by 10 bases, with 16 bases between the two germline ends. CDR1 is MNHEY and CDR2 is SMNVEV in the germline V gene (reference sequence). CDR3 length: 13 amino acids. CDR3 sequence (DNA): TGTGCCAGCAGCCCTAAAACAGGGTACGAGCAGTTCTTC. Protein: CASSPKTGYEQFF.

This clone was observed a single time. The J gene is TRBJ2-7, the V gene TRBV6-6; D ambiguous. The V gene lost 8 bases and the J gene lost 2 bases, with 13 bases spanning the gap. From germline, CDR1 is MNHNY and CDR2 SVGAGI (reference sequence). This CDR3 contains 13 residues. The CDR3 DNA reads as TGTGCCAGCCTTAAAGGAGTGGCCTACGAGCAGTACTTC. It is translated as CASLKGVAYEQYF.

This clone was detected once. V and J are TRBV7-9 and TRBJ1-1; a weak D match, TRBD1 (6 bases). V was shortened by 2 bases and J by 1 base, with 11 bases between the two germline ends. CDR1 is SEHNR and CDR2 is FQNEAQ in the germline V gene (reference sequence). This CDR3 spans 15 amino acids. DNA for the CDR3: TGTGCCAGCAGCTTAACGACAGGAGAGAACACTGAAGCTTTCTTT. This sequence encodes CASSLTTGENTEAFF. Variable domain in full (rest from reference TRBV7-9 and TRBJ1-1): DTGVSQNPRHKITKRGQNVTFRCDPISEHNRLYWYRQTLGQGPEFLTYFQNEAQLEKSRLLSDRFSAERPKGSFSTLEIQRTEQGDSAMYLCASSLTTGENTEAFFGQGTRLTVV.

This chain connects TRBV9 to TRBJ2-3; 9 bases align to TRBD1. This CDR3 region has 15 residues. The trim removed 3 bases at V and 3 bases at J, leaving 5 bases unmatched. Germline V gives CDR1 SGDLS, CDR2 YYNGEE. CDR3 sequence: CASSAGQGPTDTQYF. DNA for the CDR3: TGTGCCAGCAGCGCTGGACAGGGGCCGACAGATACGCAGTATTTT.

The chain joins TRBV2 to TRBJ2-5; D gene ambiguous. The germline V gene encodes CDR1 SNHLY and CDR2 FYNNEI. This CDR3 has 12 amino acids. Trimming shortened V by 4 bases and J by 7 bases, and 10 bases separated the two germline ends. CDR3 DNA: TGTGCCAGCAGTGCGGTAATTGGGACCCAGTACTTC. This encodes CASSAVIGTQYF. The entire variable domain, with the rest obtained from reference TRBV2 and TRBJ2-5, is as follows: EPEVTQTPSHQVTQMGQEVILRCVPISNHLYFYWYRQILGQKVEFLVSFYNNEISEKSEIFDDQFSVERPDGSNFTLKIRSTKLEDSAMYFCASSAVIGTQYFGPGTRLLVL.